There are a few counts of the clone carrying this T cell receptor (beta chain). Antigen unknown. Per the germline V gene, CDR1 is SGHAT and CDR2 is FQNNGV. V was cut by 0 bases and J by 6 bases, with 2 bases left in between. CDR3 size: 12 residues. The record originates from a study of T cell repertoires in cytomegalovirus infection. Study in general: Matching HLA type, along with CMV infection, was indicated by public TCR beta signatures. Overall study results and limits: The study found HLA-C-restricted CMV-specific TCR beta clonotypes dominating the ex vivo response. The cumulative frequency of public TCR beta families identified carriers of CMV plus the relevant HLA.

TCRdb re-derived calls from the reads in MiXCR, one entry per CDR3 protein. The sample has about 220,000 distinct CDR3 sequences, 35% to 40% seen once. The sample in question was CD8+ T cells from cultured PBMCs, obtained from culture after CMV antigen stimulation. The V and J genes are TRBV11-2 and TRBJ2-2; D call uncertain. This receptor was identified in a human donor in good health (CMV status not recorded). Some clones in this sample may be carry-over from other donors' samples. The CDR3 sequence: CASSLDAGELFF. The CDR3 DNA sequence: TGTGCCAGCAGCTTAGATGCCGGGGAGCTGTTTTTT.